This TCR beta chain originates from a study of cytomegalovirus exposure and HLA in healthy donors. General study results and limits: Later genetic work tied a missense DCLRE1C variant to beta-chain V and J trimming. In a later analysis, common viral pathogens appeared linked to several of the most significant clusters.

As regards this clone: Its antigen is still unknown.

Germline V gene data show CDR1 as MNHEY and CDR2 as SMNVEV (reference sequence). The CDR3 covers 13 residues. Trimming cost V 2 bases and J 4 bases, with 6 bases left between them. The PCR had 60 Vbeta and 13 Jbeta primers. Assay used: immunoSEQ multiplex PCR; TCRdb lists only in-frame clones, some missing. The sample comprises about 150,000 clones, approximately 80% of which are singletons, and approximately 14% rests with the top ten. The rearrangement joins TRBV27 to TRBJ1-3; the D is unclear. This clonotype originated in a woman between 40 and 55 years old in good health and CMV-seronegative. The sequencing sample was made of PBMCs. CDR3 amino acids: CASSLGQGNTIYF. In DNA form, the CDR3 reads TGTGCCAGCAGTTTAGGGCAAGGAAACACCATATATTTT.